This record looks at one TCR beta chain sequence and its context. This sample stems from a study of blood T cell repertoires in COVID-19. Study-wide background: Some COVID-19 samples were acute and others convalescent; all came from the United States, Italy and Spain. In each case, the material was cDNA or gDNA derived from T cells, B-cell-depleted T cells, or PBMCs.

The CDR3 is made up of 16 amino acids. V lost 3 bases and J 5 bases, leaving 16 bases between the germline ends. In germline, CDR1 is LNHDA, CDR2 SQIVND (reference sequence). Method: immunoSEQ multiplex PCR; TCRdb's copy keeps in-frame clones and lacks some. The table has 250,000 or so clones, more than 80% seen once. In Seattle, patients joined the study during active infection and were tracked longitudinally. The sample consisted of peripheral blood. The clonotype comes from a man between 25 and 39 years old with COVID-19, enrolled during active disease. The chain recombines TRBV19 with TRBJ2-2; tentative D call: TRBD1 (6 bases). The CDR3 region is CASSIEGVLGTGELFF. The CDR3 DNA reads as TGTGCCAGTAGTATTGAGGGGGTGTTAGGAACCGGGGAGCTGTTTTTT.